Sequencing of this T cell receptor (beta chain) was carried out in a study of T cells in Graves' hyperthyroidism and ophthalmopathy. Overall study context: Peripheral blood was collected at initial diagnosis, before any treatment.

With regard to this clonotype: Its antigen is undetermined. A clone one base away is much larger, so this may be a read error.

What was amplified from RNA transcripts were TCR beta CDR3 regions. First-round RT-PCR with HTBI primers amplified the TCR CDR3 region. MiXCR, applied by TCRdb to the multiplex PCR reads, yields one record per CDR3 protein. The data contain about 180,000 distinct CDR3 sequences, approximately 15% of them singletons. Graves' hyperthyroidism was deemed stable absent ophthalmopathy progression within 18 months. Together with thyroid ultrasound, orbital computed tomography, serum thyroxine and TRAb, clinical symptoms were used for diagnoses. The V gene's germline CDR1 is LGHDT and CDR2 YNNKEL (reference sequence). CDR3 length: 13 residues. V was trimmed by 4 bases and J by 6 bases, leaving 12 bases between them. Study-level points and caveats: Most thyroid clonotypes expanded above 0.001 were also detected in blood.

The V gene is TRBV3-1, the J gene TRBJ1-1; D call uncertain. Sequencing used blood. The receptor was derived from a woman in her forties or fifties with Graves' hyperthyroidism. CDR3 sequence reads: CASSRLSVAEAFF. The CDR3 DNA reads TGTGCCAGCAGCCGACTTTCGGTGGCTGAAGCTTTCTTT.